This is a list of T cell receptor beta chains from one sample in a study of T cells in localized non-small cell lung cancer. The assay was immunoSEQ multiplex PCR, and TCRdb's table has in-frame clones only and misses some. The repertoire holds some 35,000 clones, with about 92% as singletons. The sample consisted of peripheral blood, taken before any cancer treatment. Source of these receptors: a female donor over 55 with stage I lung adenocarcinoma. Both conserved end residues are part of each CDR3. D genes are given only for firm matches. The size entry is marked missing in some rows and otherwise reads once, few, many or a size class.

13 . TRBJ1-2 TRBV27 TRBD1 CASSSGTGSGYTF TGTGCCAGCAGCTCCGGGACAGGGTCTGGCTACACCTTC
15 . TRBJ2-5 TRBV18 . CASSPGGTFQETQYF TGTGCCAGCTCACCGGGTGGGACCTTCCAAGAGACCCAGTACTTC
14 . TRBJ1-2 TRBV6-5 TRBD1 CASSYSNDRDGYTF TGTGCCAGCAGTTACTCGAACGACAGGGACGGCTACACCTTC
13 . TRBJ2-7 TRBV2 . CASSEGGELEQYF TGTGCCAGCAGTGAAGGGGGAGAACTCGAGCAGTACTTC
15 . TRBJ2-5 TRBV6-6 . CASSFTRTEGETQYF TGTGCCAGCAGTTTTACTAGGACAGAGGGGGAGACCCAGTACTTC
13 . TRBJ2-1 TRBV27 . CASSWEPNNEQFF TGTGCCAGCAGTTGGGAACCCAACAATGAGCAGTTCTTC
17 . TRBJ2-5 TRBV28 . CASSSLWGGGDQETQYF TGTGCCAGCAGTTCCCTTTGGGGAGGGGGGGACCAAGAGACCCAGTACTTC
14 . TRBJ1-5 TRBV5-1 TRBD1 CASSPGQPNQPQHF TGCGCCAGCAGCCCGGGACAGCCTAATCAGCCCCAGCATTTT
14 . TRBJ1-3 TRBV6-6 TRBD1 CASSGGTGGNTIYF TGTGCCAGCAGTGGGGGGACAGGGGGGAACACCATATATTTT
11 . TRBJ2-5 TRBV11-2 . CASSPSETQYF TGTGCCAGCAGCCCTTCGGAGACCCAGTACTTC
15 . TRBJ2-2 TRBV7-2 . CASSILGRDTGELFF TGTGCCAGCAGTATCCTCGGACGGGACACCGGGGAGCTGTTTTTT
15 . TRBJ2-6 TRBV7-9 . CASSLHFDGANVLTF TGTGCCAGCAGCTTACATTTTGATGGGGCCAACGTCCTGACTTTC
16 . TRBJ1-2 TRBV5-4 TRBD1 CASSRDPGQGNYGYTF TGTGCCAGCAGCCGAGATCCCGGACAGGGGAACTATGGCTACACCTTC
12 . TRBJ1-5 TRBV6-5 . CASRANNQPQHF TGTGCCAGCAGAGCAAACAATCAGCCCCAGCATTTT
14 . TRBJ2-3 TRBV11-2 . CASSLDTVTDTQYF TGTGCCAGCAGCTTAGATACGGTCACAGATACGCAGTATTTT
13 . TRBJ2-1 TRBV7-7 . CASSRGPNNEQFF TGTGCCAGCAGCCGGGGGCCTAACAATGAGCAGTTCTTC
15 . TRBJ1-4 TRBV5-4 . CASSTQTGRDEKLFF TGTGCCAGCAGCACTCAGACAGGCCGGGACGAAAAACTGTTTTTT
13 . TRBJ1-5 TRBV2 . CASSARQYQPQHF TGTGCCAGCAGTGCCCGGCAGTATCAGCCCCAGCATTTT
11 . TRBJ1-1 TRBV7-3 . CASSSGNEAFF TGTGCCAGCAGCTCAGGGAATGAAGCTTTCTTT
16 . TRBJ1-5 TRBV28 TRBD1 CASRPTRDRGYQPQHF TGTGCCAGCAGGCCCACTCGGGACAGGGGGTATCAGCCCCAGCATTTT
16 . TRBJ1-5 TRBV21-1 . CASSKADGNSNQPQHF TGTGCCAGCAGCAAAGCGGACGGTAATAGCAATCAGCCCCAGCATTTT
14 . TRBJ1-1 TRBV7-6 . CASSLIGAITEAFF TGTGCCAGCAGCTTAATAGGTGCGATCACTGAAGCTTTCTTT
12 . TRBJ1-2 TRBV19 . CASSSTRFGYTF TGTGCCAGTAGTTCGACACGGTTCGGCTACACCTTC
16 once TRBJ1-3 TRBV6-5 . CASSYKGGSSGNTIYF TGTGCCAGCAGTTACAAAGGAGGCAGCTCTGGAAACACCATATATTTT
15 . TRBJ2-1 TRBV28 TRBD1 CASSLGTGLYNEQFF TGTGCCAGCAGTTTAGGGACAGGGCTCTACAATGAGCAGTTCTTC
13 . TRBJ1-2 TRBV6-6 . CAGSRMGNYGYTF TGTGCCGGCTCTAGGATGGGGAACTATGGCTACACCTTC
14 . TRBJ2-7 TRBV19 TRBD1 CASSIGTGSYEQYF TGTGCCAGTAGTATCGGGACAGGGAGCTACGAGCAGTACTTC
15 few TRBJ1-2 TRBV9 . CASSVAGHGVWGYTF TGTGCCAGCAGCGTAGCAGGGCACGGGGTCTGGGGCTACACCTTC
18 . TRBJ1-2 TRBV19 TRBD1 CASSIGQLQGAPQRGYTF TGTGCCAGTAGTATAGGGCAGTTACAGGGGGCGCCCCAGCGTGGCTACACCTTC
16 . TRBJ1-2 TRBV7-2 . CASSLGSGNANYGYTF TGTGCCAGCAGCTTAGGATCTGGAAACGCTAACTATGGCTACACCTTC
15 . TRBJ1-4 TRBV9 TRBD1 CASSTQGANNEKLFF TGTGCCAGCAGCACACAGGGGGCAAATAATGAAAAACTGTTTTTT
14 . TRBJ2-7 TRBV19 TRBD1 CASSPDRERNEQYF TGTGCCAGTAGTCCAGACAGGGAAAGGAACGAGCAGTACTTC
17 . TRBJ2-6 TRBV19 . CASVQQGSLSGANVLTF TGTGCCAGCGTCCAACAGGGATCGCTCTCTGGGGCCAACGTCCTGACTTTC
13 once TRBJ1-1 TRBV28 TRBD1 CASRKTGRVFAFF TGTGCCAGCAGGAAGACAGGGAGGGTTTTCGCTTTCTTT
15 once TRBJ2-2 TRBV13 TRBD1 CASSSRDRGTGELFF TGTGCCAGCAGCTCCCGGGACAGGGGCACCGGGGAGCTGTTTTTT
16 . TRBJ2-7 TRBV19 TRBD2 CASSTPRLSGGLEQYF TGTGCCAGTAGTACCCCACGGTTGAGCGGGGGGCTCGAGCAGTACTTC